Listed here are 10 T cell receptor beta chains from one sample, sequenced in a study of CD8 T cells in Susac syndrome. Reverse transcription of about 0.45 to 1 ug RNA used random hexamers. TCRdb reprocessed the immunoSEQ multiplex PCR reads via MiXCR and lists one record per CDR3 protein. The sample holds more than 150,000 distinct CDR3 sequences, about 93% seen once. Input material: CD4+ T cells from PBMCs. Receptor source: a human donor in good health.

This chain links TRBV7-2 with TRBJ1-2; the D is unclear. CDR3 size: 14 residues. Germline V CDR1 and CDR2: SGHTA, FQGNSA. V was shortened by 4 bases and J by 4 bases, with 13 bases between the two germline ends. In DNA, the CDR3 is TGTGCCAGCAGCTCCTCGAGCGGGCCCTATGGCTACACCTTC. This sequence encodes CASSSSSGPYGYTF.

This clonotype was detected only once. V usage is TRBV2 and J usage is TRBJ2-5, with TRBD2 identical over 9 bases. Germline CDR1 is SNHLY and CDR2 is FYNNEI. The CDR3 sequence is 13 residues long. The V segment lost 6 bases and the J segment 5 bases; nucleotides outside the gene matches: 4. In DNA form, the CDR3 reads TGTGCCAGCAGGCCTAGCGGGGCCGAGACCCAGTACTTC. This sequence encodes CASRPSGAETQYF. Full variable domain (missing parts from reference TRBV2 and TRBJ2-5): EPEVTQTPSHQVTQMGQEVILRCVPISNHLYFYWYRQILGQKVEFLVSFYNNEISEKSEIFDDQFSVERPDGSNFTLKIRSTKLEDSAMYFCASRPSGAETQYFGPGTRLLVL.

The V call is TRBV3-1, the J call TRBJ2-1; the match to TRBD1 covers 7 bases. Germline CDR1 is LGHDT and CDR2 is YNNKEL (reference sequence). The CDR3 contains 16 residues. V shed 0 bases, J shed 6 bases, and the junction held 8 bases outside the gene matches. CDR3 bases: TGTGCCAGCAGCCAAGATTTCGGGACAGCAGGCAATGAGCAGTTCTTC. Translation: CASSQDFGTAGNEQFF.

The rearrangement uses TRBV7-9 and TRBJ2-1, with 7 bases lining up with TRBD2. Trimming removed 7 bases from V and 0 bases from J; junction bases left unmatched: 3. Germline V CDR1 and CDR2: SEHNR, FQNEAQ (reference sequence). The CDR3 runs to 14 residues. In DNA form, the CDR3 reads TGTGCCAGCAACGGGGACTACTCCTACAATGAGCAGTTCTTC. Amino acid sequence: CASNGDYSYNEQFF. The whole variable domain, remainder taken from reference TRBV7-9 and TRBJ2-1, is DTGVSQNPRHKITKRGQNVTFRCDPISEHNRLYWYRQTLGQGPEFLTYFQNEAQLEKSRLLSDRFSAERPKGSFSTLEIQRTEQGDSAMYLCASNGDYSYNEQFFGPGTRLTVL.

The chain is built from TRBV2 and TRBJ2-5; a weak D match, TRBD2 (5 bases). The germline V gene encodes CDR1 SNHLY and CDR2 FYNNEI. The CDR3 has 14 residues. Trimming left V 0 bases short and J 4 bases short, with 9 bases between. The CDR3 loop is CASSEAARGETQYF. DNA for the CDR3: TGTGCCAGCAGTGAAGCGGCCCGGGGAGAGACCCAGTACTTC.

The chain combines TRBV20-1 with TRBJ2-7; D uncertain. Trimming stripped 1 base from V and 5 bases from J, with 15 bases between. The CDR3 totals 14 residues. In germline, CDR1 is DFQATT, CDR2 SNEGSKA (reference sequence). The CDR3 here is CSARGLAGINEQYF. The CDR3 DNA follows: TGCAGTGCTAGAGGGTTGGCCGGAATCAACGAGCAGTACTTC.

This chain joins TRBV7-2 and TRBJ2-1, with unresolved D. The V gene lost 5 bases and the J gene lost 5 bases, with 16 bases spanning the gap. CDR1 is SGHTA and CDR2 is FQGNSA in the germline V gene. This CDR3 is 15 amino acids long. The CDR3 DNA reads as TGTGCCAGCAGCCGATCAACTTCCTTTGACAATGAGCAGTTCTTC. Its protein product is CASSRSTSFDNEQFF.

The chain combines TRBV20-1 with TRBJ2-5; 11 nucleotides match TRBD1. The CDR3 is made up of 15 amino acids. Trimming at V came to 4 bases and at J to 1 base, leaving 5 bases not matched to a gene. Germline V gene sequence: CDR1 DFQATT, CDR2 SNEGSKA (reference sequence). The CDR3 protein is CSAMGTGGFQETQYF. The CDR3 DNA is TGCAGTGCTATGGGGACAGGGGGTTTCCAAGAGACCCAGTACTTC.

The chain carries TRBV29-1 and TRBJ2-5, with D uncertain. Germline V gene lookup returns CDR1 SQVTM and CDR2 ANQGSEA. The CDR3 runs to 12 residues. V lost 2 bases and J 4 bases, leaving 8 bases between the germline ends. CDR3 sequence reads: CSVEFASETQYF. Written as DNA, the CDR3 is TGCAGCGTTGAATTTGCGTCAGAGACCCAGTACTTC.

The chain joins TRBV20-1 to TRBJ2-4; D might be TRBD2 (6 bases). Per germline, CDR1 DFQATT and CDR2 SNEGSKA (reference sequence). The V and J ends lost 2 bases and 7 bases respectively, with 6 bases between them. The CDR3 covers 11 residues. The CDR3 sequence: CSARRENIQYF. The CDR3 nucleotides read TGCAGTGCTAGACGGGAGAACATTCAGTACTTC.